This T cell receptor (beta chain) came from a study of early T cells in non-severe SARS-CoV-2 infection. The wider study: Sequencing used unsorted whole-blood bulk RNA, so chains lack pairing.

General study results and limits: Matching with VDJdb favored anti-spike CD8 responses (missing private and CD4 specificities).

Trimming shortened V by 6 bases and J by 0 bases, and 11 bases separated the two germline ends. Germline V gene lookup returns CDR1 SQVTM and CDR2 ANQGSEA. This CDR3 is 13 amino acids long. Regarding this clonotype: The antigen is unknown.

Individual cDNA molecules carried attached unique molecular identifiers. Via MiXCR, TCRdb re-called the 5' RACE reads, giving one row per CDR3 protein. This sample has under 80,000 distinct CDR3 sequences, with around 10% found just once. Sequencing used whole blood. V and J are TRBV29-1 and TRBJ1-1; D remains unclear. This TCR was recovered from an adult who was a healthcare worker with PCR-confirmed SARS-CoV-2 infection or an uninfected control (not recorded which). CDR3 coding DNA: TGCAGCGTAGGGCAGACCATGAACACTGAAGCTTTCTTT. It translates to CSVGQTMNTEAFF.